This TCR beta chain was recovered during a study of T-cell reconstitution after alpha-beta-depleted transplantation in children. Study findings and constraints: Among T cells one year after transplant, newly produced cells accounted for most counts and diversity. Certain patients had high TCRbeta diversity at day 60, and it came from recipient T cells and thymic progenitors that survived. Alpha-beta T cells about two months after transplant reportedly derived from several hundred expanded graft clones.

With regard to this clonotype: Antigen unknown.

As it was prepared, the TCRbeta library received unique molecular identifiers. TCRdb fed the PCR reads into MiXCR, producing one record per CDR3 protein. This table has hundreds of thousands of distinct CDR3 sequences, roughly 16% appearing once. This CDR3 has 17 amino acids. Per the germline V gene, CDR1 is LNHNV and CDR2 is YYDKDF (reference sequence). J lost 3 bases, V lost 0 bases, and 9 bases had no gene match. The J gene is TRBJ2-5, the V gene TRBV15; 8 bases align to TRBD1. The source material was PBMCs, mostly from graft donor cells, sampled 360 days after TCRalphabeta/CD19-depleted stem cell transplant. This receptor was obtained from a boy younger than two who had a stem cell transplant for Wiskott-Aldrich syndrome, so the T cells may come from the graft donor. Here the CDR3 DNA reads TGTGCCACCAGCAGAGATCAGTCGGCAGGGGGCGAAGAGACCCAGTACTTC. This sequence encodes CATSRDQSAGGEETQYF.